This T cell receptor (beta chain) was captured in a study of T cell repertoires in cytomegalovirus infection (dated by TCRdb to the late 2010s). Regarding the complete study: Because public TCR beta signatures pointed to carriage of CMV infection together with the matching HLA type, the HLA type of each donor mattered for the analysis.

What the research found in general, with its limitations: The ex vivo response was dominated by HLA-C-restricted CMV-specific TCR beta clonotypes, which also provided the single most frequent clonotype in two of eight donors. In both this cohort and an independent cohort of several hundred donors, the cumulative frequency of public TCR beta family members distinguished carriers of CMV infection plus the relevant HLA type.

In the case of this clonotype: Its specific antigen is unknown. No per-base quality is available; no much larger clone lies one base away.

For sequencing, an Illumina HiSeq 1500 was employed. Starting from the raw public reads, TCRdb applied fastp trimming at Q25, assembled clones with MiXCR and retained in-frame beta chains. When rows share a CDR3 protein, they turn into one entry using the most common DNA and genes. Across this sample there are some 68,000 distinct CDR3 sequences, with 22% seen only once. The ten largest make up 65% to 85% of the sample. Sequenced input: PBMCs, sequenced either directly or after in vitro stimulation (not recorded which). This TCR was recovered from a human donor in good health (CMV status not recorded). Some clones in this sample may be carry-over from other donors' samples.

The CDR3 region has the sequence CASSQDIQGGYGYTF. The bases are TGTGCCAGCAGCCAAGATATACAGGGTGGCTATGGCTACACCTTC. Recombination connected TRBV4-2 to TRBJ1-2; the D gene is possibly TRBD1, with 6 bases matching. Including cysteine and phenylalanine, the CDR3 has 15 amino acids. Just CDR3 DNA is preserved here, 45 bases in frame from base 1. For CDR1 and CDR2, the germline V gene lists LGHNA and YNFKEQ. V was cut back by 0 bases and J by 4 bases, leaving a gap of 12 bases between them.